This TCR beta chain came from a study of cytomegalovirus exposure and HLA in healthy donors. The PCR made use of 60 Vbeta and 13 Jbeta primers. In the original analysis: Among the unique TCR beta chains that a later analysis counted, roughly 80 million in all, about 10 million were shared. TCRdb's copy holds only in-frame clones and misses some; the assay was immunoSEQ multiplex PCR. V and J calls and clone size follow that table, whereas D and trimming were derived from the DNA. This listing includes over 55,000 clones. Details on this clone: Its specificity is not known.

Broader study findings: As was reported, the HLA-A and HLA-B alleles of most subjects were accurately predicted from TCR beta sequences. TCR beta chain V- and J-gene trimming was linked, in a later analysis, to a missense variant in DCLRE1C.

Healthy donors of bone marrow made up the group. This TCR derives from a boy younger than 18 in good health and CMV-seronegative. Sequencing was performed on PBMCs.

The CDR3 here is CASSSQVDTEAFF. CDR3 DNA sequence: TGTGCCAGCAGCTCGCAGGTCGACACTGAAGCTTTCTTT. The chain is built from TRBV11-2 and TRBJ1-1; no clear D. Germline CDR1 reads SGHAT; CDR2 reads FQNNGV. The CDR3 has 13 amino acids. Between the trimmed V and J ends, which lost 4 bases and 3 bases, there was a span of 9 bases.